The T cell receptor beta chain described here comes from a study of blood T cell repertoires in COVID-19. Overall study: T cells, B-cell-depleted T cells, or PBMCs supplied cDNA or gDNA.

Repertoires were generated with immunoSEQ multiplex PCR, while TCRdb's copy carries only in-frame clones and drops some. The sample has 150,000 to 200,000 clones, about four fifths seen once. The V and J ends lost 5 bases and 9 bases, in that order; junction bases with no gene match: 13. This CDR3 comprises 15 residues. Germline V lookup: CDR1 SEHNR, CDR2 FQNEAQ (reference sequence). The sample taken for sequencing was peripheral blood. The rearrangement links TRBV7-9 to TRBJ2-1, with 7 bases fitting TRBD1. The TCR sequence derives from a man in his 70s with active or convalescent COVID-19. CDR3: CASSRHPTGEGEQFF. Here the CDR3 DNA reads TGTGCCAGCAGCCGACACCCAACAGGGGAAGGTGAGCAGTTCTTC.